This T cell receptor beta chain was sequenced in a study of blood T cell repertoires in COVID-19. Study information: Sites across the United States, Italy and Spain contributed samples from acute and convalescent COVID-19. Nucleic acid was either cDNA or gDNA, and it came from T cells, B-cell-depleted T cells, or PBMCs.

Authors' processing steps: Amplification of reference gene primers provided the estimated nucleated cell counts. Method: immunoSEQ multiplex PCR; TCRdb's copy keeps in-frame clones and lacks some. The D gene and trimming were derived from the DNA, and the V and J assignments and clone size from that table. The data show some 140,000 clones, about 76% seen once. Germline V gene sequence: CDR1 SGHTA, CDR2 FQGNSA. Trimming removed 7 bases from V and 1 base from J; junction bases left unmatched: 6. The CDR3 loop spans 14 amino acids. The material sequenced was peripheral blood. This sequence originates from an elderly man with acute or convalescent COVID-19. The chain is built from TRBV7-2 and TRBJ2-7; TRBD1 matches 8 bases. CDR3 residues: CASILQGVSYEQYF. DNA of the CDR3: TGTGCCAGCATCCTACAGGGGGTATCCTACGAGCAGTACTTC.